Following are 29 T cell receptor beta chains from one sample sequenced in a study of blood T cell repertoires in COVID-19. Sequenced by immunoSEQ multiplex PCR; TCRdb stores in-frame clones only, minus some. Of more than 200,000 clones listed, around nine tenths are singletons. The sample consisted of PBMCs or T cells enriched from blood (not recorded which). The receptors come from a woman aged 18-29 years who had recovered from COVID-19.

The chain has TRBV15 and TRBJ2-2; maybe TRBD1 (6 bases). The V and J ends lost 7 bases and 5 bases respectively, with 20 bases between them. Germline V gene sequence: CDR1 LNHNV, CDR2 YYDKDF (reference sequence). The CDR3 sequence is 16 residues long. In DNA, the CDR3 is TGTGCCACCACCCTAGTCAGGGGCGTTCGAACCGGGGAGCTGTTTTTT. Amino acids: CATTLVRGVRTGELFF.

The rearrangement joins TRBV21-1 to TRBJ2-3; the D call of TRBD2 is as the table states it, not checked on the DNA. TRBV21-1 is annotated as a pseudogene. The CDR3 length is 16 residues. The CDR3 DNA follows: TGTGCCAGCAGCAATGGACACCACGGGGGTTCAGATACGCAGTATTTT. It encodes CASSNGHHGGSDTQYF.

The rearrangement links TRBV9 to TRBJ1-2; TRBD1 matches 11 bases. CDR3 length equals 18 residues. The germline V gene has CDR1 SGDLS and CDR2 YYNGEE. J was trimmed by 5 bases and V by 0 bases; bases with no gene match: 12. CDR3 region: CASSVGVGQGAEGYGYTF. Written as DNA, the CDR3 is TGTGCCAGCAGCGTAGGAGTTGGACAGGGGGCGGAGGGGTATGGCTACACCTTC.

The chain joins TRBV7-8 to TRBJ2-3, with 10 bases that match TRBD2. V lost 3 bases to trimming and J lost 1 base; unmatched junction nucleotides: 4. Germline loops: CDR1 SGHVS, CDR2 FQNEAQ. CDR3 length: 16 residues. DNA of the CDR3: TGTGCCAGCAGCTTTAAGCGGGAGGGCCGCACAGATACGCAGTATTTT. It codes for CASSFKREGRTDTQYF.

This clone was seen a few times. The V and J genes are TRBV11-1 and TRBJ2-7, with 11 bases that match TRBD2. The length of the CDR3 is 16 residues. Looked up from germline, CDR1 is SGHAT and CDR2 is FQDESV (reference sequence). Losses at the gene ends were 1 base for V and 7 bases for J; bases not matched to a gene: 9. The CDR3 here is CASSLDRTSGFREQYF. CDR3 DNA: TGTGCCAGCAGCTTAGACCGGACTAGCGGGTTTCGGGAGCAGTACTTC.

This clone was detected only a few times. The J gene is TRBJ1-1, the V gene TRBV4-1; 7 nucleotides align to TRBD1. The CDR3 is 15 amino acids. Germline CDR1 MGHRA, CDR2 YSYEKL. The ends lost 2 bases at V and 0 bases at J; junction bases unmatched: 3. The CDR3 here is CASSQRTGMNTEAFF. CDR3 bases: TGCGCCAGCAGCCAACGGACAGGTATGAACACTGAAGCTTTCTTT.

The CDR3 spells CASSSDSEAFF. In DNA form, the CDR3 reads TGTGCCAGCAGCTCGGACAGTGAAGCTTTCTTT. V is TRBV5-6 and J is TRBJ1-1, with D possibly TRBD1 on 6 matching bases. The germline gives CDR1 SGHDT, CDR2 YYEEEE. CDR3 length: 11 amino acids. V was cut by 3 bases and J by 7 bases, with 7 bases left in between.

This clone was detected once. This chain connects TRBV12-3 or TRBV12-4 to TRBJ1-1; 7 bases line up with TRBD1. The junction had 4 bases not matched to a gene; V was cut back by 6 bases and J by 3 bases. This CDR3 contains 13 residues. The CDR3 region is CASRQGWDTEAFF. The CDR3 nucleotides are TGTGCCAGCAGACAGGGGTGGGACACTGAAGCTTTCTTT.

This clone was seen a single time. The V gene is TRBV7-2, the J gene TRBJ2-5; TRBD2 agrees at 13 bases. The CDR3 has 16 amino acids. From germline, CDR1 is SGHTA and CDR2 FQGNSA. V gave up 6 bases and J gave up 5 bases; unmatched junction bases: 9. Here the CDR3 reads CASRLTSGGHGETQYF. The CDR3 nucleotides are TGTGCCAGCAGACTGACTAGCGGGGGGCACGGGGAGACCCAGTACTTC.

The V call is TRBV5-1, the J call TRBJ2-3, with 9 bases aligning to TRBD1. V trimming: 4 bases; J trimming: 4 bases; junction bases outside the gene matches: 4. The length of the CDR3 is 14 residues. Germline CDR1 SGHRS, CDR2 YFSETQ. CDR3: CASSLRQGADTQYF. CDR3 sequence (DNA): TGCGCCAGCAGCCTACGACAGGGGGCAGATACGCAGTATTTT.

This clone was seen only once. CDR3: CASSEQGIRTDTQYF. CDR3 DNA sequence: TGCGCCAGCAGCGAACAGGGGATCAGGACAGATACGCAGTATTTT. V and J are TRBV5-1 and TRBJ2-3; TRBD1 agrees at 7 bases. CDR1 is SGHRS and CDR2 is YFSETQ in the germline V gene. V trimming: 4 bases; J trimming: 3 bases; junction bases outside the gene matches: 8. The CDR3 is 15 amino acids.

This clone was found once. Here the CDR3 reads CASSPYRDQPQHF. Here the CDR3 DNA reads TGTGCCAGCAGCCCATACCGGGATCAGCCCCAGCATTTT. This chain joins TRBV7-2 and TRBJ1-5; no firm D call. V lost 5 bases, J lost 5 bases, and 10 bases lay in between. CDR1 is SGHTA and CDR2 is FQGNSA in the germline V gene. The CDR3 has 13 amino acids.

Here the CDR3 DNA reads TGTGCCACCAGTGATATTGGGACAGGCAACACCGGGGAGCTGTTTTTT. It encodes CATSDIGTGNTGELFF. This sequence joins TRBV24-1 and TRBJ2-2; 8 bases line up with TRBD1. The CDR3 extends over 16 amino acids. J was trimmed by 2 bases and V by 3 bases; bases with no gene match: 4. CDR1 is KGHDR, CDR2 SFDVKD, per germline.

The rearrangement links TRBV5-1 to TRBJ1-1; 9 nucleotides match TRBD1. The CDR3 is 15 residues long. Trimming cost V 4 bases and J 5 bases; bases outside gene matches: 9. Per the germline V gene, CDR1 is SGHRS and CDR2 is YFSETQ. Here the CDR3 reads CASSQPDRGRTEAFF. The CDR3 DNA reads as TGCGCCAGCAGCCAACCAGACAGGGGGAGAACTGAAGCTTTCTTT.

The chain couples TRBV12-3 or TRBV12-4 to TRBJ1-5; D not certain. The CDR3 is made up of 13 amino acids. Trimming stripped 5 bases from V and 13 bases from J, with 18 bases between. CDR3 sequence (DNA): TGTGCCAGCAGTCAACAAGGCGGACTGCGACAGCATTTT. Its protein product is CASSQQGGLRQHF.

The CDR3 DNA follows: TGTGCCAGCAGTCGGACAGTAAGCAATCAGCCCCAGCATTTT. Protein: CASSRTVSNQPQHF. This sequence joins TRBV28 and TRBJ1-5; weak D call: TRBD1 (6 bases). Germline CDR1 reads MDHEN; CDR2 reads SYDVKM. The CDR3 spans 14 residues. V lost 5 bases and J 1 base, leaving 9 bases between the germline ends. Drawing the rest from reference TRBV28 and TRBJ1-5, the complete variable domain is DVKVTQSSRYLVKRTGEKVFLECVQDMDHENMFWYRQDPGLGLRLIYFSYDVKMKEKGDIPEGYSVSREKKERFSLILESASTNQTSMYLCASSRTVSNQPQHFGDGTRLSIL.

The chain uses TRBV5-1 and TRBJ2-2; 9 bases map to TRBD1. Germline assignment: CDR1 SGHRS and CDR2 YFSETQ. Trimming removed 1 base from V and 7 bases from J; junction bases left unmatched: 5. The CDR3 runs 15 residues. The CDR3 DNA is TGCGCCAGCAGCTTGCTAACAGGGGGCATCGGGGAGCTGTTTTTT. Residues: CASSLLTGGIGELFF.

A remark on this clone: Other DNA sequences from this sample encode an identical CDR3 as well. CDR3 sequence (DNA): TGTGCCAGCAGTTTGAGAGAGACCCAGTACTTC. This sequence encodes CASSLRETQYF. The chain uses TRBV12-3 or TRBV12-4 and TRBJ2-5; no definite D call. The CDR3 length is 11 residues. V was pared by 3 bases and J by 4 bases, with 3 bases between.

The chain links TRBV4-2 to TRBJ1-4, with 10 bases matching TRBD1. Losses at the gene ends were 7 bases for V and 7 bases for J; bases not matched to a gene: 12. This CDR3 has 16 residues. Looked up from germline, CDR1 is LGHNA and CDR2 is YNFKEQ. The DNA for the CDR3 is TGTGCCAGCAAACAGGACACCGGGACAGGGGCTGAAAAACTGTTTTTT. Its translation: CASKQDTGTGAEKLFF.

This clone came up once. This chain joins TRBV18 and TRBJ1-3; possible D gene TRBD1, 6 bases. Trimming removed 2 bases from V and 0 bases from J, with 11 bases in between. Germline values: CDR1 KGHSH, CDR2 LQKENI. This CDR3 spans 16 amino acids. The CDR3 region has the DNA TGTGCCAGCTCACCAGGACAGTTAAGCTCTGGAAACACCATATATTTT. Translated: CASSPGQLSSGNTIYF.

This sequence joins TRBV25-1 and TRBJ2-3; D gene uncertain. Deletions cut 5 bases from V and 6 bases from J, with 6 bases between. The CDR3 length is 11 residues. Germline assignment: CDR1 MGHDK and CDR2 SYGVNS. CDR3 protein: CASSYVDTQYF. The CDR3 DNA follows: TGTGCCAGCAGTTATGTCGATACGCAGTATTTT.

The genes are TRBV19 and TRBJ1-2; TRBD1 agrees at 8 bases. V was clipped by 6 bases and J by 2 bases; unmatched bases: 8. This CDR3 is built from 15 residues. Germline assignment: CDR1 LNHDA and CDR2 SQIVND (reference sequence). CDR3 coding DNA: TGTGCCAGTAGGATACAGGCAGGGGGCAACTATGGCTACACCTTC. It yields the protein CASRIQAGGNYGYTF. The full variable domain, with the rest looked up from reference TRBV19 and TRBJ1-2, is DGGITQSPKYLFRKEGQNVTLSCEQNLNHDAMYWYRQDPGQGLRLIYYSQIVNDFQKGDIAEGYSVSREKKESFPLTVTSAQKNPTAFYLCASRIQAGGNYGYTFGSGTRLTVV.

The rearrangement links TRBV28 to TRBJ1-5; 8 bases match TRBD1. Germline-derived CDR1 and CDR2 are MDHEN and SYDVKM. Trimming took 7 bases from V and 0 from J; bases not matched to a gene: 5. CDR3 length: 15 amino acids. Here the CDR3 reads CASTPGQVSNQPQHF. CDR3 DNA sequence: TGTGCCAGCACCCCGGGACAGGTTAGCAATCAGCCCCAGCATTTT.

The genes are TRBV9 and TRBJ2-1, with D unclear. The CDR3 runs to 12 residues. Trimming left V 0 bases short and J 6 bases short, with 4 bases between. Germline CDR1 reads SGDLS; CDR2 reads YYNGEE. Here the CDR3 reads CASSVDLNEQFF. The CDR3 DNA sequence: TGTGCCAGCAGCGTAGATCTCAATGAGCAGTTCTTC. Together with reference TRBV9 and TRBJ2-1, the CDR3 gives the full variable domain: DSGVTQTPKHLITATGQRVTLRCSPRSGDLSVYWYQQSLDQGLQFLIQYYNGEERAKGNILERFSAQQFPDLHSELNLSSLELGDSALYFCASSVDLNEQFFGPGTRLTVL.

The chain combines TRBV28 with TRBJ1-5, with D possibly TRBD1 on 6 matching bases. The V gene lost 5 bases and the J gene lost 16 bases, with 18 bases spanning the gap. The CDR3 length is 12 residues. Looked up from germline, CDR1 is MDHEN and CDR2 is SYDVKM. CDR3 DNA sequence: TGTGCCAGCAGTACGACCGGGACAATCGGCCATTTT. It is translated as CASSTTGTIGHF.

The V call is TRBV2, the J call TRBJ1-4; D might be TRBD1 (6 bases). Trimming left V 2 bases short and J 8 bases short, with 18 bases between. This CDR3 is 16 amino acids long. Germline V gene lookup returns CDR1 SNHLY and CDR2 FYNNEI. The CDR3 reads CASSEFFSRGGEKLFF. The CDR3 bases are TGTGCCAGCAGTGAATTTTTTAGCAGGGGCGGCGAAAAACTGTTTTTT.

This clone showed up just a few times. The CDR3 sequence is CASSSGTGGDSYGYTF. The CDR3 bases are TGTGCCAGCAGTTCCGGGACAGGGGGCGATTCCTATGGCTACACCTTC. This rearrangement joins TRBV27 to TRBJ1-2, with 12 bases that match TRBD1. This CDR3 region has 16 residues. Germline V gene lookup returns CDR1 MNHEY and CDR2 SMNVEV (reference sequence). V shed 4 bases and J 4 bases; nucleotides not matched to a gene: 7.

This clone is a singleton in its sample. This chain uses TRBV9 with TRBJ1-1; possible D gene TRBD1, 5 bases. CDR1 SGDLS and CDR2 YYNGEE come from the germline V gene. The V end was cut by 4 bases, the J end by 10 bases, with 17 bases between. The CDR3 runs 13 residues. The CDR3 loop reads CASSPRTNLGAFF. CDR3 nucleotide sequence: TGTGCCAGCAGCCCCCGGACAAATCTCGGAGCTTTCTTT. Supplemented by reference TRBV9 and TRBJ1-1, the full variable domain reads DSGVTQTPKHLITATGQRVTLRCSPRSGDLSVYWYQQSLDQGLQFLIQYYNGEERAKGNILERFSAQQFPDLHSELNLSSLELGDSALYFCASSPRTNLGAFFGQGTRLTVV.

The chain uses TRBV27 and TRBJ1-2; 9 positions agree with TRBD1. CDR1 and CDR2 from the germline V gene are MNHEY and SMNVEV (reference sequence). The CDR3 extends over 15 amino acids. V shed 4 bases and J 4 bases; nucleotides not matched to a gene: 7. CDR3 DNA: TGTGCCAGCAGTTATGGGGGACAGGGACTCTATGGCTACACCTTC. Protein: CASSYGGQGLYGYTF.